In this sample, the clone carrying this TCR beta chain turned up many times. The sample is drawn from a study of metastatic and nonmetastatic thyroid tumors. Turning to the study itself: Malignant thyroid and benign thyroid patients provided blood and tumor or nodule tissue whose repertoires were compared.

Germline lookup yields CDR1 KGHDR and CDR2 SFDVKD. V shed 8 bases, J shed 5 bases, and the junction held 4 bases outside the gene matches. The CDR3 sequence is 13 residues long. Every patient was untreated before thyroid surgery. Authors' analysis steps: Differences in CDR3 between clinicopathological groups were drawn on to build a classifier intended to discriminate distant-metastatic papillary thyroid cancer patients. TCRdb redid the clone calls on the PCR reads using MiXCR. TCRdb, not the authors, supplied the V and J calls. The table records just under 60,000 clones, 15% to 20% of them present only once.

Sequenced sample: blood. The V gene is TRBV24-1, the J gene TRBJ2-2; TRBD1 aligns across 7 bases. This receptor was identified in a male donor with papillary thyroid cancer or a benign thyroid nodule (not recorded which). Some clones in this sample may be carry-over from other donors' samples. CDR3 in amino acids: CATTDRDTGELFF. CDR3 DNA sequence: TGTGCCACCACCGACAGGGATACCGGGGAGCTGTTTTTT.